These 9 T cell receptor beta chains share one sample of origin, sequenced in a study of OX40 agonist ivuxolimab in advanced cancers. Profiling relied on immunoSEQ multiplex PCR, and the TCRdb table lists in-frame clones only, not all of them. The profile shows around 78,000 clones, about 84% of them singletons. The sequenced sample was CD4+ or CD8+ T cells sorted from blood, obtained in a trial of the OX40 agonist ivuxolimab. These receptors came from an adult with an advanced solid tumor such as melanoma, head and neck, liver or kidney cancer.

The gene calls are TRBV7-2 and TRBJ2-3; 8 bases are a match to TRBD2. The V segment lost 8 bases and the J segment 3 bases; nucleotides outside the gene matches: 4. Germline CDR1 reads SGHTA; CDR2 reads FQGNSA. The CDR3 is 13 amino acids. The CDR3 sequence is CASRPGGTDTQYF. In DNA form, the CDR3 reads TGTGCCAGCCGCCCGGGGGGGACAGATACGCAGTATTTT.

The chain has TRBV25-1 and TRBJ1-1; D is unclear. V lost 4 bases and J lost 6, with 12 bases in between. The CDR3 spans 13 residues. Germline V gene sequence: CDR1 MGHDK, CDR2 SYGVNS. Here the CDR3 reads CASSVGLGAEAFF. CDR3 nucleotide sequence: TGTGCCAGCAGTGTCGGACTCGGGGCTGAAGCTTTCTTT.

This clone was seen only a few times. The chain links TRBV5-4 to TRBJ2-6, with 8 bases lining up with TRBD1. V lost 4 bases, J lost 2 bases, and 2 bases stayed unmatched. Germline V gene data show CDR1 as SGHNT and CDR2 as YYREEE (reference sequence). The CDR3 is 15 residues long. CDR3 bases: TGTGCCAGCAGCCCGGACAGGGCTGGGGCCAACGTCCTGACTTTC. It is translated as CASSPDRAGANVLTF.

This rearrangement joins TRBV2 to TRBJ2-7; possible D gene TRBD1, 5 bases. Trimming took off 4 bases at V and 3 bases at J, with 10 bases between the two ends. The germline V gene has CDR1 SNHLY and CDR2 FYNNEI. The CDR3 extends over 13 amino acids. The CDR3 DNA sequence: TGTGCCAGCAGTGTTGAGACAGACTACGAGCAGTACTTC. Translation: CASSVETDYEQYF. The full variable domain, completed using reference TRBV2 and TRBJ2-7, is EPEVTQTPSHQVTQMGQEVILRCVPISNHLYFYWYRQILGQKVEFLVSFYNNEISEKSEIFDDQFSVERPDGSNFTLKIRSTKLEDSAMYFCASSVETDYEQYFGPGTRLTVT.

V is TRBV6-7 and J is TRBJ2-7, with a tentative D call TRBD1 (5 bases). TRBV6-7 is sorted into the ORF group, with uncertain function. V was trimmed by 2 bases and J by 5 bases, leaving 13 bases between them. The CDR3 totals 14 residues. The DNA of the CDR3 is TGTGCCAGCAGTTACACCCTAGGGGTCCACGAGCAGTACTTC. This codes for CASSYTLGVHEQYF.

This clone came up a few times. V and J are TRBV7-9 and TRBJ2-2; weak D call: TRBD1 (5 bases). The V and J ends lost 10 bases and 5 bases respectively, with 11 bases between them. Germline V gene data show CDR1 as SEHNR and CDR2 as FQNEAQ (reference sequence). The CDR3 is made up of 12 amino acids. The CDR3 DNA follows: TGTGCCAACCAGGGATATACCGGGGAGCTGTTTTTT. Amino acids: CANQGYTGELFF.

The rearrangement uses TRBV2 and TRBJ1-4; a possible D gene is TRBD1 (5 bases). V lost 4 bases and J 4 bases, leaving 7 bases between the germline ends. This CDR3 spans 13 amino acids. Germline CDR1 reads SNHLY; CDR2 reads FYNNEI. The CDR3 nucleotides read TGTGCCAGCAGTGGACAGCGTAATGAAAAACTGTTTTTT. It encodes CASSGQRNEKLFF.

The rearrangement links TRBV7-5 to TRBJ2-7; the DNA was not used to check the table's D call, TRBD2. TRBV7-5 is a known pseudogene. This CDR3 is built from 18 residues. The CDR3 sequence: CASSYGLAGGRLGYEQYF. DNA for the CDR3: TGTGCCAGCAGCTACGGGCTAGCGGGAGGCCGCTTGGGGTACGAGCAGTACTTC.

This clone has a handful of counts. The J gene is TRBJ1-1, the V gene TRBV7-9, with 7 bases that match TRBD1. This CDR3 region has 14 residues. The germline gives CDR1 SEHNR, CDR2 FQNEAQ (reference sequence). The J segment lost 6 bases and the V segment lost 1 base, leaving 5 bases of the junction unmatched. The CDR3 sequence: CASSLDQGDAEAFF. CDR3 in DNA: TGTGCCAGCAGCTTAGACCAGGGGGATGCTGAAGCTTTCTTT.